A selection of T cell receptor beta chains follows, all from one sample in a study of T cell changes during pregnancy in multiple sclerosis. Repertoires were generated with immunoSEQ multiplex PCR, while TCRdb's copy carries only in-frame clones and drops some. The data contain 45,000 to 55,000 clones, approximately 94% of them singletons. The sequenced sample was CD8+ T cells from peripheral blood mononuclear cells, obtained before pregnancy. The receptors derive from a female donor with multiple sclerosis, enrolled in a pregnancy study. Both conserved end residues are part of each CDR3. A D gene is named only where the DNA matches it firmly. Clone size appears in some rows only: once, few, many, or a class for an expanded clone.

size: -
D: -
V: TRBV19
J: TRBJ2-7
DNA: TGTGCCAGTAGTATCTCAGGTCCCTACGAGCAGTACTTC
CDR3: CASSISGPYEQYF

size: -
D: -
V: TRBV6-4
J: TRBJ2-2
DNA: TGTGCCAGCAGTAGCGGGACCGGGGAGCTGTTTTTT
CDR3: CASSSGTGELFF

size: -
D: -
V: TRBV27
J: TRBJ2-7
DNA: TGTGCCAGCACCGCCACCGGAACAGGGAACCACGAGCAGTACTTC
CDR3: CASTATGTGNHEQYF

size: -
D: TRBD2
V: TRBV6-6
J: TRBJ2-3
DNA: TGTGCCAGCAGTTACGGGACTAGCAAGACAGATACGCAGTATTTT
CDR3: CASSYGTSKTDTQYF

size: -
D: -
V: TRBV27
J: TRBJ1-3
DNA: TGTGCCAGCAGAGGGGATCTACCTGGAAACACCATATATTTT
CDR3: CASRGDLPGNTIYF

size: -
D: -
V: TRBV6-5
J: TRBJ1-2
DNA: TGTGCCAGCAGTTACGCGAAGAACTATGGCTACACCTTC
CDR3: CASSYAKNYGYTF

size: once
D: -
V: TRBV11-2
J: TRBJ2-7
DNA: TGTGCCAGCAGCCCCTCGATGACGACTAGTGCCTACGAGCAGTACTTC
CDR3: CASSPSMTTSAYEQYF

size: -
D: TRBD1
V: TRBV27
J: TRBJ1-2
DNA: TGTGCCAGCAGGGAGACCCCGGACAGGTCTAACTATGGCTACACCTTC
CDR3: CASRETPDRSNYGYTF

size: -
D: TRBD2
V: TRBV7-6
J: TRBJ2-3
DNA: TGTGCCAGCGCACCGGGACTAGCGGGAGGGTCCACAGATACGCAGTATTTT
CDR3: CASAPGLAGGSTDTQYF

size: -
D: TRBD2
V: TRBV14
J: TRBJ2-1
DNA: TGTGCCAGCAGCCAAGGACGTGACGGGAGGGCCATTGGGCAGTTCTTC
CDR3: CASSQGRDGRAIGQFF

size: -
D: -
V: TRBV28
J: TRBJ1-2
DNA: TGTGCCAGCAGTTTAATGGCCCGGGAGAAGGTGGATGGCTACACCTTC
CDR3: CASSLMAREKVDGYTF

size: -
D: TRBD1
V: TRBV5-4
J: TRBJ1-2
DNA: TGTGCCAGCAGCGCCGACCCCGGGACAGGGGCCATTACTAACTATGGCTACACCTTC
CDR3: CASSADPGTGAITNYGYTF

size: once
D: -
V: TRBV28
J: TRBJ1-1
DNA: TGTGCCAGCAGGGGGCAGGGCTCCAGCAGCGAAGCTTTCTTT
CDR3: CASRGQGSSSEAFF

size: once
D: -
V: TRBV4-3
J: TRBJ1-2
DNA: TGCGCCAGCAGCCAAAAACTCACAGCGGACTATGGCTACACCTTC
CDR3: CASSQKLTADYGYTF

size: -
D: TRBD1
V: TRBV4-1
J: TRBJ1-2
DNA: TGCGCCAGCAGCTTAGACAGGGGCCCCGCTGGCTACACCTTC
CDR3: CASSLDRGPAGYTF

size: -
D: TRBD2
V: TRBV7-9
J: TRBJ2-1
DNA: TGTGCCAGCAGCTTAGTAGCGGGACGAGGGCAGTTCTTC
CDR3: CASSLVAGRGQFF

size: -
D: -
V: TRBV5-6
J: TRBJ1-1
DNA: TGTGCCAGCAGCTCCTACAACACTGAAGCTTTCTTT
CDR3: CASSSYNTEAFF

size: -
D: TRBD2
V: TRBV7-9
J: TRBJ2-1
DNA: TGTGCCAGCAGCGGGCAGGCAGCAGCGGGAGTCTCCTACAATGAGCAGTTCTTC
CDR3: CASSGQAAAGVSYNEQFF

size: -
D: TRBD1
V: TRBV30
J: TRBJ1-5
DNA: TGTGCCTGGAGGGAGACAGGGGGCAATCAGCCCCAGCATTTT
CDR3: CAWRETGGNQPQHF

size: few
D: TRBD2
V: TRBV7-6
J: TRBJ2-1
DNA: TGTGCCAGCAGGCCACTAGCGGGAGAGGCTGAGCAGTTCTTC
CDR3: CASRPLAGEAEQFF

size: once
D: TRBD2
V: TRBV5-4
J: TRBJ2-3
DNA: TGTGCCAGCAGCTTGGACAGCGGGAAAGGCACAGATACGCAGTATTTT
CDR3: CASSLDSGKGTDTQYF

size: -
D: -
V: TRBV4-3
J: TRBJ2-7
DNA: TGCGCCAGCAGCCAAGTAACAGGACAGCTATACGAGCAGTACTTC
CDR3: CASSQVTGQLYEQYF

size: once
D: TRBD1
V: TRBV25-1
J: TRBJ1-1
DNA: TGTGCCAGCACTTGGGACAGGGGGCCCGAAGCTTTCTTT
CDR3: CASTWDRGPEAFF

size: -
D: -
V: TRBV2
J: TRBJ2-7
DNA: TGTGCCAGCAGTGACAGGGGCTCCTACGAGCAGTACTTC
CDR3: CASSDRGSYEQYF

size: -
D: -
V: TRBV18
J: TRBJ1-1
DNA: TGTGCCAGCTCCGAGATGAACACTGAAGCTTTCTTT
CDR3: CASSEMNTEAFF

size: -
D: -
V: TRBV19
J: TRBJ2-7
DNA: TGTGCCAGTAGTATAGGGGCGGGACTCTACGAGCAGTACTTC
CDR3: CASSIGAGLYEQYF

size: once
D: TRBD1
V: TRBV27
J: TRBJ2-3
DNA: TGTGCCAGCAGTCCGGGACAGTCAAGAGTAACAGATACGCAGTATTTT
CDR3: CASSPGQSRVTDTQYF

size: -
D: -
V: TRBV7-6
J: TRBJ2-7
DNA: TGTGCCAGCAGCTCAACAGTGTCCTACGAGCAGTACTTC
CDR3: CASSSTVSYEQYF

size: few
D: -
V: TRBV30
J: TRBJ2-2
DNA: TGTGCCTGGAGGTTTGGGGGCTTGAACACCGGGGAGCTGTTTTTT
CDR3: CAWRFGGLNTGELFF